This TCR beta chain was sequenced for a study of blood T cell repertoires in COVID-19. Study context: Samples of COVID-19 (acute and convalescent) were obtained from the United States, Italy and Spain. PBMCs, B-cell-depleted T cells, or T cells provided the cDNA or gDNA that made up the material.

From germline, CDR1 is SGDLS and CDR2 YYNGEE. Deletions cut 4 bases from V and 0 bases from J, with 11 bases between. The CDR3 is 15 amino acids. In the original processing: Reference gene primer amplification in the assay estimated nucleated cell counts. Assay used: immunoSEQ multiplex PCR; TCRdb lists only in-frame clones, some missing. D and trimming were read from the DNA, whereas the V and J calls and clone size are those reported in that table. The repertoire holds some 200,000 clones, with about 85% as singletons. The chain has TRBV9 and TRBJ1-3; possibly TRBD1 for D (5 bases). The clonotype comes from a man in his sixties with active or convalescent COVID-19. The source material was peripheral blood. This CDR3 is CASSPQVGSGNTIYF. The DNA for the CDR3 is TGTGCCAGCAGCCCACAGGTGGGCTCTGGAAACACCATATATTTT.